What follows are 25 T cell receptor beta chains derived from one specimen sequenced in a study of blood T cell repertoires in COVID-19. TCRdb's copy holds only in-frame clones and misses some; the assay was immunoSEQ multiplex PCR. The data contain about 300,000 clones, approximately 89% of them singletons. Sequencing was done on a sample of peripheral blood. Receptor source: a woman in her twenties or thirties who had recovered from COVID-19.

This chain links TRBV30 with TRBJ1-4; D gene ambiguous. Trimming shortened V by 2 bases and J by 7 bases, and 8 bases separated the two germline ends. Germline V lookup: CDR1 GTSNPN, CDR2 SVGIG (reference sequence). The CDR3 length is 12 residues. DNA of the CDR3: TGTGCCTGGAGTCTCCGGGGTGAAAAACTGTTTTTT. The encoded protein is CAWSLRGEKLFF.

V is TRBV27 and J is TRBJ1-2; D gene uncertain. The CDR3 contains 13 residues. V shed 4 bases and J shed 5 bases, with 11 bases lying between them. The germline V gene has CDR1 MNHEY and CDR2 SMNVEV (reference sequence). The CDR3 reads CASSSDTLYGYTF. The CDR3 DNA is TGTGCCAGCAGTTCCGACACCTTATATGGCTACACCTTC.

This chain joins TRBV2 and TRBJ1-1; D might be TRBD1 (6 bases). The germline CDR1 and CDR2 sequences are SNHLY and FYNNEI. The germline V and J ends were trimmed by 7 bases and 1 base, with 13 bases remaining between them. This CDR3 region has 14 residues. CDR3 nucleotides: TGTGCCAGCAACATGGGACATAAGAACACTGAAGCTTTCTTT. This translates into CASNMGHKNTEAFF.

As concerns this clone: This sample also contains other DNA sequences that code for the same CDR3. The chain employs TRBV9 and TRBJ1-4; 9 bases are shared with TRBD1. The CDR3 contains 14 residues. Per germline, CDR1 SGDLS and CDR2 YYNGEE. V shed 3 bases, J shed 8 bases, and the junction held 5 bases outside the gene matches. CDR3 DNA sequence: TGTGCCAGCAGCGCGGGACAGGGTGGAGAAAAACTGTTTTTT. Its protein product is CASSAGQGGEKLFF.

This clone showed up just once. CDR3 region: CASSIFLGGSTDTQYF. DNA of the CDR3: TGTGCCAGTAGTATATTCCTCGGGGGAAGCACAGATACGCAGTATTTT. The chain carries TRBV19 and TRBJ2-3; a weak D match, TRBD2 (6 bases). CDR3 length equals 16 residues. V was clipped by 2 bases and J by 0 bases, with 12 bases between them. Germline V gene lookup returns CDR1 LNHDA and CDR2 SQIVND (reference sequence).

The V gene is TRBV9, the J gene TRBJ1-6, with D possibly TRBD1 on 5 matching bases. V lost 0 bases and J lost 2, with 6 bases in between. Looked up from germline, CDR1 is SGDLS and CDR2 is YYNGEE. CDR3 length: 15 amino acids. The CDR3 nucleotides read TGTGCCAGCAGCGTAGCAGGGACCTATAATTCACCCCTCCACTTT. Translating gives CASSVAGTYNSPLHF.

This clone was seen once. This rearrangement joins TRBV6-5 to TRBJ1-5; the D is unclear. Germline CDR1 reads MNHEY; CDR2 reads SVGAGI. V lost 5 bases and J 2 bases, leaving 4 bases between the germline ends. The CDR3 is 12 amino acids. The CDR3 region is CASSLGNQPQHF. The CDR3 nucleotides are TGTGCCAGCAGTCTCGGCAATCAGCCCCAGCATTTT.

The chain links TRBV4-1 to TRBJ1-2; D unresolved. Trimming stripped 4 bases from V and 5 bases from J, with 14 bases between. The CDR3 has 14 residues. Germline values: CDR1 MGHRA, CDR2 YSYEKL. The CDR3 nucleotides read TGCGCCAGCAGCCTCGATTCAGGTAGATATGGCTACACCTTC. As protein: CASSLDSGRYGYTF.

The CDR3 spells CASSSPFQGETGGYTF. DNA of the CDR3: TGTGCCAGCAGCTCCCCCTTCCAGGGGGAAACGGGGGGCTACACCTTC. This chain joins TRBV5-6 and TRBJ1-2; 7 nucleotides match TRBD1. Germline CDR1 and CDR2: SGHDT and YYEEEE. The CDR3 runs 16 residues. V was clipped by 3 bases and J by 8 bases; unmatched bases: 16.

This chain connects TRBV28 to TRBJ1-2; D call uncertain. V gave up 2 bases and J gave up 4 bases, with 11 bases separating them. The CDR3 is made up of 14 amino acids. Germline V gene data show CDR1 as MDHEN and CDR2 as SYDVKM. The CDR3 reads CASSLTAKIYGYTF. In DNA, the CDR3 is TGTGCCAGCAGTTTAACAGCTAAGATCTATGGCTACACCTTC.

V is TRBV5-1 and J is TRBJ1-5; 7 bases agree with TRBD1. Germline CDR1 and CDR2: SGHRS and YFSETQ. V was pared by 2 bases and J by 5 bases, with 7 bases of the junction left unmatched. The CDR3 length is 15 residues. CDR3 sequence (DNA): TGCGCCAGCAGCTTAACCGGACAGGCCCATCAGCCCCAGCATTTT. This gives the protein CASSLTGQAHQPQHF.

The DNA for the CDR3 is TGTGCCAGTAGTATAGAGTTGCAGGGGCAAGGCAATCAGCCCCAGCATTTT. Its protein is CASSIELQGQGNQPQHF. V and J are TRBV19 and TRBJ1-5, with TRBD1 as a possible D gene (6 bases). V was pared by 0 bases and J by 2 bases, with 14 bases between. Germline V gene lookup returns CDR1 LNHDA and CDR2 SQIVND (reference sequence). The CDR3 totals 17 residues.

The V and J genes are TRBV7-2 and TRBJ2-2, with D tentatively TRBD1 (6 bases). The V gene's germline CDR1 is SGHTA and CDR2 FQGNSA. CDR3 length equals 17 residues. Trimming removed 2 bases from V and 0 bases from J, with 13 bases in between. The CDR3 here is CASSLNWGPSNTGELFF. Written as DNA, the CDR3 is TGTGCCAGCAGCTTAAATTGGGGGCCTTCGAACACCGGGGAGCTGTTTTTT. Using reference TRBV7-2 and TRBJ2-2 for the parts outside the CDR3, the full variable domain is GAGVSQSPSNKVTEKGKDVELRCDPISGHTALYWYRQSLGQGLEFLIYFQGNSAPDKSGLPSDRFSAERTGGSVSTLTIQRTQQEDSAVYLCASSLNWGPSNTGELFFGEGSRLTVL.

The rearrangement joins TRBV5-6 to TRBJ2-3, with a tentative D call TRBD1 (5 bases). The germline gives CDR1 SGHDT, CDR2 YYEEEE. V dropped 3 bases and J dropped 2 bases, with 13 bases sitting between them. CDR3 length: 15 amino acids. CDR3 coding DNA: TGTGCCAGCAGCTCAGTGGGGCGGTACACAGATACGCAGTATTTT. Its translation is CASSSVGRYTDTQYF. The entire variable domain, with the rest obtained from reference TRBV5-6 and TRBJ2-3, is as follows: DAGVTQSPTHLIKTRGQQVTLRCSPKSGHDTVSWYQQALGQGPQFIFQYYEEEERQRGNFPDRFSGHQFPNYSSELNVNALLLGDSALYLCASSSVGRYTDTQYFGPGTRLTVL.

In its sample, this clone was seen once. This CDR3 reads CASNTNPGVGQPQHF. Written as DNA, the CDR3 is TGTGCCAGCAATACAAACCCAGGGGTCGGGCAGCCCCAGCATTTT. The gene calls are TRBV28 and TRBJ1-5; TRBD1 is a possible D gene (6 bases). V shed 7 bases and J shed 7 bases, with 20 bases lying between them. Per germline, CDR1 MDHEN and CDR2 SYDVKM. The CDR3 length is 15 residues.

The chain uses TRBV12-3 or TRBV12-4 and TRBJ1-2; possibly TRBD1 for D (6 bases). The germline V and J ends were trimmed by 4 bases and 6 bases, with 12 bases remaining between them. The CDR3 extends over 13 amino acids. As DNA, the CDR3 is TGTGCCAGCAGTTCCCGGGCAGGGGATGGCTACACCTTC. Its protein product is CASSSRAGDGYTF.

The CDR3 reads CASSLGATDTQYF. In DNA form, the CDR3 reads TGCGCCAGCAGCTTGGGGGCGACAGATACGCAGTATTTT. The chain links TRBV5-1 to TRBJ2-3; no definite D call. CDR3 size: 13 residues. Germline V gene lookup returns CDR1 SGHRS and CDR2 YFSETQ. V lost 0 bases and J lost 3, with 5 bases in between.

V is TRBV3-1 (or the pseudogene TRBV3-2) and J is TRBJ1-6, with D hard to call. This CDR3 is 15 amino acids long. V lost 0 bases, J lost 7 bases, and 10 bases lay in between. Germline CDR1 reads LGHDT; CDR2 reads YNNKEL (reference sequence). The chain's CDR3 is CASSQDGQTNSPLHF. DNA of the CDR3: TGTGCCAGCAGCCAAGACGGCCAGACAAATTCACCCCTCCACTTT.

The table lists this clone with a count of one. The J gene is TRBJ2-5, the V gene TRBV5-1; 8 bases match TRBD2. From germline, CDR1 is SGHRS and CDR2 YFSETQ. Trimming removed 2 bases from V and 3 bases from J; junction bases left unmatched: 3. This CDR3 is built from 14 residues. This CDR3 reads CASSFSGAKETQYF. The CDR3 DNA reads TGCGCCAGCAGCTTTAGCGGGGCTAAAGAGACCCAGTACTTC.

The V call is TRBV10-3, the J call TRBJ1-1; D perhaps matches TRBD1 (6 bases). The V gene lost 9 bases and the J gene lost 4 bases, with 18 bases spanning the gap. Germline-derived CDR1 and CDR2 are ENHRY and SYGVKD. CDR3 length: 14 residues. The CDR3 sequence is CAISLGGASTEAFF. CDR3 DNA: TGTGCCATTAGCCTGGGGGGGGCCAGCACTGAAGCTTTCTTT.

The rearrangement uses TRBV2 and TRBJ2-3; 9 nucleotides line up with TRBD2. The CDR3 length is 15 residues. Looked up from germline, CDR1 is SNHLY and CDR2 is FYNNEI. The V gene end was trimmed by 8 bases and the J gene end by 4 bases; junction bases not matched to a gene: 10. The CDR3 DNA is TGTGCCAGCGGCCGCGGGGGGGCTCTTTCAGATACGCAGTATTTT. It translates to CASGRGGALSDTQYF.

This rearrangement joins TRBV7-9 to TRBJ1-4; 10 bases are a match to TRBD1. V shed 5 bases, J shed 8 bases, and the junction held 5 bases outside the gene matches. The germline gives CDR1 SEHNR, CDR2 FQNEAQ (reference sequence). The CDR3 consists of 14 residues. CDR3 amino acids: CASSVRQGAEKLFF. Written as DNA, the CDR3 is TGTGCCAGCAGCGTTCGACAGGGGGCGGAAAAACTGTTTTTT. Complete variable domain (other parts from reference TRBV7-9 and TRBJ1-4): DTGVSQNPRHKITKRGQNVTFRCDPISEHNRLYWYRQTLGQGPEFLTYFQNEAQLEKSRLLSDRFSAERPKGSFSTLEIQRTEQGDSAMYLCASSVRQGAEKLFFGSGTQLSVL.

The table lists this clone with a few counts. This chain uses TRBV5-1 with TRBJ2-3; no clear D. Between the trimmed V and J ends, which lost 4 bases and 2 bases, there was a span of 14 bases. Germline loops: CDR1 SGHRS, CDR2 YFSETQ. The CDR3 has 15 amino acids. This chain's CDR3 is CASSAYRALTDTQYF. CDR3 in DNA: TGCGCCAGCAGCGCCTACAGAGCACTCACAGATACGCAGTATTTT.

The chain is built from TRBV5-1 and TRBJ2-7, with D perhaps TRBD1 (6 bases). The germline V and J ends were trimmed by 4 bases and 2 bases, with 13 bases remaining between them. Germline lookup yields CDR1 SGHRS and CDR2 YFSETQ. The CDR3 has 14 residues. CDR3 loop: CASSIAQGAYEQYF. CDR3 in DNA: TGCGCCAGCAGCATCGCACAGGGTGCCTACGAGCAGTACTTC.

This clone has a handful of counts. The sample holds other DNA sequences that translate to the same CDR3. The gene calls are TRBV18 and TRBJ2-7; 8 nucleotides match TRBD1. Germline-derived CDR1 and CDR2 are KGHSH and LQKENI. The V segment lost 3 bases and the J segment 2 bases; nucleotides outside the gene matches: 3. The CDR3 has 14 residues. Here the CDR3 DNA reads TGTGCCAGCTCACCCAGACAGGGGACCTACGAGCAGTACTTC. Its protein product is CASSPRQGTYEQYF.